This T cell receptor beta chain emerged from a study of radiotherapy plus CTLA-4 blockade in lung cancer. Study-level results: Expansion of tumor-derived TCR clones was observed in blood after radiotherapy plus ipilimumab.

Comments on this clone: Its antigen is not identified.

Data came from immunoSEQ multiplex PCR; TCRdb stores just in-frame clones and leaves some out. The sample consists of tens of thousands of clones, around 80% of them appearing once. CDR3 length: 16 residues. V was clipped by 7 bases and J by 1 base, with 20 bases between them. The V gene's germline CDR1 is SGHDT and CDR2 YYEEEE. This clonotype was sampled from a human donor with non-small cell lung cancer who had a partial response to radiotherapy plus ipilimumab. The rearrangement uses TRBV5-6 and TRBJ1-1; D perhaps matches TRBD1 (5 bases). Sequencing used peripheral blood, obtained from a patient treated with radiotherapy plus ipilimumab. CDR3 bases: TGTGCCAGCTCCCTTTCGGGGGGGTTTGCGAACACTGAAGCTTTCTTT. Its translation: CASSLSGGFANTEAFF.